Listed below are T cell receptor beta chains from one sample, sequenced in a study of PD-1 blockade in classical Hodgkin lymphoma. Method: immunoSEQ multiplex PCR; TCRdb's copy keeps in-frame clones and lacks some. The profile covers 60,000 or so clones, with about 92% appearing a single time and around 8.9% taken by the ten largest. Specimen: peripheral blood mononuclear cells (PBMCs), collected at baseline. The origin of the receptors is a human donor with classical Hodgkin lymphoma. Each CDR3 is given with its conserved first and last residue. A D gene is named only where the DNA matches it firmly.

TRBJ2-3,TRBV5-4,NA,CASSLHPSGEDTQYF,TGTGCCAGCAGCTTGCACCCTTCGGGGGAGGATACGCAGTATTTT
TRBJ1-1,TRBV6-5,TRBD1,CASRRTGNTEAFF,TGTGCCAGCAGACGGACAGGGAACACTGAAGCTTTCTTT
TRBJ1-4,TRBV7-2,NA,CASSSQGLAEKLFF,TGTGCCAGCAGCTCCCAGGGGTTGGCTGAAAAACTGTTTTTT